A single sample gave rise to the 19 T cell receptor beta chains below, sequenced in a study of blood T cell repertoires in COVID-19. The repertoire was sequenced with immunoSEQ multiplex PCR; TCRdb's copy has only in-frame clones and lacks some. The sample contains a few hundred thousand clones, about 80% of which appear only once. Sequenced material: PBMCs or T cells enriched from blood (not recorded which). The receptors here all came from a man in his fifties or sixties who had recovered from COVID-19.

CDR3 nucleotides: TGTGCCAGCAGCAAATCCAGGGTAACGAACACTGAAGCTTTCTTT. Its translation is CASSKSRVTNTEAFF. V is TRBV21-1 and J is TRBJ1-1; the table's D call, TRBD1, has no DNA check behind it. TRBV21-1 is deemed a pseudogene. The CDR3 loop spans 15 amino acids.

This chain connects TRBV6-2 or TRBV6-3 to TRBJ1-2, with D tentatively TRBD1 (6 bases). The CDR3 sequence is 14 residues long. The V end lost 3 bases, the J end lost 8 bases, and 16 bases lay between the germline ends. CDR1 and CDR2 (germline): MNHEY, SVGEGT. DNA of the CDR3: TGTGCCAGCAGTTATCCTGGACAGTCCTTCGGCTACACCTTC. Encoded protein: CASSYPGQSFGYTF.

The chain joins TRBV25-1 to TRBJ2-7, with 7 bases aligning to TRBD2. Germline V gene data show CDR1 as MGHDK and CDR2 as SYGVNS. Trimming took 6 bases from V and 7 from J; bases not matched to a gene: 12. The CDR3 consists of 14 residues. This chain's CDR3 is CASRSGTNLGEQYF. The CDR3 nucleotides are TGTGCCAGCAGGTCCGGGACTAACCTGGGGGAGCAGTACTTC.

The chain carries TRBV6-5 and TRBJ1-4; D gene ambiguous. The germline V gene encodes CDR1 MNHEY and CDR2 SVGAGI. The CDR3 runs to 15 residues. Trimming removed 2 bases at V and 0 bases at J, with 7 bases between. DNA of the CDR3: TGTGCCAGCAGTTACACTATTGCAACTAATGAAAAACTGTTTTTT. Translating it yields CASSYTIATNEKLFF.

This chain joins TRBV19 and TRBJ1-2, with D unclear. CDR1 is LNHDA and CDR2 is SQIVND in the germline V gene (reference sequence). The CDR3 is 11 residues long. Trimming took 3 bases from V and 13 from J, leaving 12 bases between them. This chain's CDR3 is CASSMEGAATF. CDR3 nucleotides: TGTGCCAGTAGTATGGAGGGCGCAGCCACCTTC.

The chain has TRBV6-5 and TRBJ1-4, with D tentatively TRBD1 (5 bases). Germline V lookup: CDR1 MNHEY, CDR2 SVGAGI. The V end was cut by 0 bases, the J end by 4 bases, with 6 bases between. The CDR3 covers 14 residues. The CDR3 sequence: CASSYSGHNEKLFF. The CDR3 coding sequence is TGTGCCAGCAGTTACTCAGGACATAATGAAAAACTGTTTTTT.

The rearrangement links TRBV7-2 to TRBJ1-1; 10 nucleotides match TRBD1. The CDR3 extends over 16 amino acids. Germline CDR1 is SGHTA and CDR2 is FQGNSA. V dropped 11 bases and J dropped 0; count of bases not matched to a gene: 12. The CDR3 spells CAGTSGTGDLNTEAFF. In DNA, the CDR3 is TGTGCCGGGACTTCCGGGACAGGGGACTTGAACACTGAAGCTTTCTTT.

Only a few counts were recorded for this clone. The chain's CDR3 is CASSLRTGLYGELFF. CDR3 bases: TGTGCCAGCAGTTTAAGGACTGGGTTATACGGGGAGCTGTTTTTT. The chain recombines TRBV28 with TRBJ2-2; weak D call: TRBD2 (5 bases). Per the germline V gene, CDR1 is MDHEN and CDR2 is SYDVKM. The CDR3 length is 15 residues. Trimming shortened V by 2 bases and J by 7 bases, and 14 bases separated the two germline ends.

J is TRBJ2-1 and V is TRBV2, with D unresolved. CDR3 size: 15 residues. Per germline, CDR1 SNHLY and CDR2 FYNNEI. Trimming removed 2 bases at V and 0 bases at J, with 8 bases between. The CDR3 DNA sequence: TGTGCCAGCAGTGAACAACGGAGCTCCTACAATGAGCAGTTCTTC. This gives the protein CASSEQRSSYNEQFF.

This clone was seen a handful of times. This chain uses TRBV19 with TRBJ1-1, with 9 bases that match TRBD1. Trimming at V came to 3 bases and at J to 10 bases, leaving 6 bases not matched to a gene. CDR1 and CDR2 from the germline V gene are LNHDA and SQIVND (reference sequence). The CDR3 runs 13 residues. The CDR3 reads CASSILTGGSAFF. As DNA, the CDR3 is TGTGCCAGTAGTATCCTGACAGGGGGGTCAGCTTTCTTT.

This clone was detected a few times. V and J are TRBV3-1 (or the pseudogene TRBV3-2) and TRBJ2-1; TRBD1 agrees at 10 bases. In germline, CDR1 is LGHDT, CDR2 YNNKEL (reference sequence). Unmatched junction bases numbered 2, after V lost 8 bases and J lost 7 bases. The CDR3 contains 12 residues. CDR3 in amino acids: CASGTGVNEQFF. Written as DNA, the CDR3 is TGTGCCAGCGGGACAGGGGTGAATGAGCAGTTCTTC.

This clone occurred once. This rearrangement joins TRBV18 to TRBJ1-5; D uncertain. Germline V lookup: CDR1 KGHSH, CDR2 LQKENI. CDR3 size: 14 residues. V lost 5 bases and J lost 1, with 9 bases in between. The CDR3 DNA sequence: TGTGCCAGCTCAACCGCCGGGAGCAATCAGCCCCAGCATTTT. Residues: CASSTAGSNQPQHF. Looking up the rest from reference TRBV18 and TRBJ1-5 gives the full variable domain: NAGVMQNPRHLVRRRGQEARLRCSPMKGHSHVYWYRQLPEEGLKFMVYLQKENIIDESGMPKERFSAEFPKEGPSILRIQQVVRGDSAAYFCASSTAGSNQPQHFGDGTRLSIL.

This clone was observed a few times. The chain links TRBV6-2 or TRBV6-3 to TRBJ1-5; 12 bases match TRBD1. This CDR3 has 17 residues. From germline, CDR1 is MNHEY and CDR2 SVGEGT. V was clipped by 5 bases and J by 1 base; unmatched bases: 6. The CDR3 sequence is CASSPGTGGGSNQPQHF. CDR3 nucleotides: TGTGCCAGCAGTCCCGGGACAGGGGGCGGAAGCAATCAGCCCCAGCATTTT.

The V and J genes are TRBV16 and TRBJ2-1; a possible D gene is TRBD2 (5 bases). The germline V and J ends were trimmed by 5 bases and 7 bases, with 18 bases remaining between them. The CDR3 has 15 residues. The germline V gene has CDR1 KGHSY and CDR2 FQNENV. CDR3 DNA sequence: TGTGCCAGCAGCGAAGCGAGGGTTGTGGGAAATGAGCAGTTCTTC. This sequence encodes CASSEARVVGNEQFF.

As to this clone: The sample holds other DNA sequences that translate to the same CDR3. The V and J genes are TRBV9 and TRBJ2-1, with a tentative D call TRBD1 (5 bases). Germline CDR1 and CDR2: SGDLS and YYNGEE. Trimming shortened V by 0 bases and J by 7 bases, and 11 bases separated the two germline ends. The CDR3 extends over 14 amino acids. The CDR3 region has the DNA TGTGCCAGCAGCGTAGCCCCCAGGGAAAATGAGCAGTTCTTC. Protein product: CASSVAPRENEQFF.

The V and J genes are TRBV4-2 and TRBJ1-2; TRBD1 matches 10 bases. The CDR3 spans 18 residues. V was pared by 4 bases and J by 3 bases, with 14 bases of the junction left unmatched. Germline CDR1 reads LGHNA; CDR2 reads YNFKEQ. The CDR3, as DNA: TGTGCCAGCAGCCCCCGCGGGACAGGGGCATGGGGGGACTATGGCTACACCTTC. Translating gives CASSPRGTGAWGDYGYTF.

This sequence joins TRBV7-9 and TRBJ2-5; 8 bases match TRBD2. CDR1 is SEHNR, CDR2 FQNEAQ, per germline (reference sequence). V trimming: 3 bases; J trimming: 4 bases; junction bases outside the gene matches: 1. The CDR3 has 13 residues. CDR3 loop: CASSFREGETQYF. In DNA form, the CDR3 reads TGTGCCAGCAGCTTTCGGGAGGGAGAGACCCAGTACTTC.

This clone was detected only a few times. The chain joins TRBV2 to TRBJ1-5; the match to TRBD1 covers 8 bases. Germline CDR1 reads SNHLY; CDR2 reads FYNNEI. The CDR3 is 15 residues long. The junction had 4 bases not matched to a gene; V was cut back by 6 bases and J by 0 bases. Here the CDR3 reads CASRGDRFSNQPQHF. In DNA, the CDR3 is TGTGCCAGCAGGGGGGACAGGTTTAGCAATCAGCCCCAGCATTTT.

The rearrangement joins TRBV7-9 to TRBJ1-1; no definite D call. Between the trimmed V and J ends, which lost 5 bases and 7 bases, there was a span of 14 bases. The CDR3 contains 13 residues. From germline, CDR1 is SEHNR and CDR2 FQNEAQ (reference sequence). The CDR3 loop reads CASSRPADYEAFF. CDR3 in DNA: TGTGCCAGCAGCCGACCGGCAGACTATGAAGCTTTCTTT.